These T cell receptor beta chains were read from a single sample in a study of T cells after yellow fever vaccination. TCRdb analysed the 5' RACE reads with MiXCR anew, one entry per CDR3 protein. The sample yields 250,000 to 300,000 distinct CDR3 sequences, 8.5% to 10% seen once. Source: CD4+ T cells sorted from PBMCs, taken 5 days after the yellow fever booster vaccination. Receptors originate from a man aged 18-30 years who received the YFV17D yellow fever vaccine. The CDR3 runs from the conserved cysteine through the conserved F or W. Each record gives: CDR3 length, clone size, V gene, D gene, J gene, CDR3 DNA, CDR3 protein. D genes are given only for firm matches. Size is stated for part of the rows, as once, few or many counts, or as a class when the clone is expanded.

>12|few|TRBV20-1|NA|TRBJ1-2
TGCAGTGCTAGGGCGGGGCCGTATGGCTACACCTTC
CSARAGPYGYTF
>14|NA|TRBV20-1|TRBD1|TRBJ2-7
TGCAGTGTTTTCTCACCCGGGACAGGGGTCGAGCAGTACTTC
CSVFSPGTGVEQYF
>15|NA|TRBV3-1|TRBD2|TRBJ2-3
TGTGCCAGCAGCCACGGGGGGGCAAGGTCAGATACGCAGTATTTT
CASSHGGARSDTQYF
>14|many|TRBV20-1|NA|TRBJ2-2
TGCAGTGCAAAAAGCGGGTCGGGCACCGGGGAGCTGTTTTTT
CSAKSGSGTGELFF
>15|NA|TRBV29-1|TRBD1|TRBJ2-3
TGCAGCGTTGAAGTTGGGGGACAGAGCACAGATACGCAGTATTTT
CSVEVGGQSTDTQYF
>14|few|TRBV6-2/TRBV6-3|NA|TRBJ1-5
TGTGCCAGCAGTTACGGCAGTAGCAATCAGCCCCAGCATTTT
CASSYGSSNQPQHF
>12|NA|TRBV11-2|NA|TRBJ1-4
TGTGCCAGCCGACGATTGAGTGAAAAACTGTTTTTT
CASRRLSEKLFF
>14|NA|TRBV29-1|TRBD2|TRBJ2-5
TGCAGCGGCGGACTAGCGGGGGTTCAAGAGACCCAGTACTTC
CSGGLAGVQETQYF
>14|many|TRBV5-1|NA|TRBJ1-2
TGCGCCAGCAGCATCGGACCGATGAACTATGGCTACACCTTC
CASSIGPMNYGYTF
>15|few|TRBV7-2|NA|TRBJ1-4
TGTGCCAGCAGCATAACTAGGGACATTAATGAAAAACTGTTTTTT
CASSITRDINEKLFF
>14|many|TRBV25-1|NA|TRBJ2-5
TGTGCCAGCAGTGAATCAGAAGCAAAGGAGACCCAGTACTTC
CASSESEAKETQYF
>12|many|TRBV7-2|NA|TRBJ2-1
TGTGCCAGCGAGACGACCCGCAATGAGCAGTTCTTC
CASETTRNEQFF
>13|many|TRBV7-3|NA|TRBJ2-1
TGTGCCAGCAGCTCGACTAGAAACCATGAGCAGTTCTTC
CASSSTRNHEQFF
>15|NA|TRBV6-6|TRBD1|TRBJ1-2
TGTGCCAGCAGAAACCAACAGGGGGCAACGTATGGCTACACCTTC
CASRNQQGATYGYTF
>16|few|TRBV20-1|NA|TRBJ2-3
TGCAGTGCTAGAGATCCAGGCCACTCTAGCACAGATACGCAGTATTTT
CSARDPGHSSTDTQYF
>17|NA|TRBV11-2|TRBD2|TRBJ2-7
TGTGCCAGCAGCCTGCCGCTAGGGCGGGGGGGAACCTACGAGCAGTACTTC
CASSLPLGRGGTYEQYF
>15|few|TRBV4-1|TRBD2|TRBJ2-4
TGCGCCAGCAGCCAAGGTCAGAGCGGGGGAAACATTCAGTACTTC
CASSQGQSGGNIQYF
>13|few|TRBV6-2/TRBV6-3|NA|TRBJ1-1
TGTGCCAGCCGCGCGGAGGGAGGAACTGAAGCTTTCTTT
CASRAEGGTEAFF
>15|NA|TRBV7-2|NA|TRBJ2-4
TGTGCCAGCAGCTTCTACGGGAAAGCCAAAAACATTCAGTACTTC
CASSFYGKAKNIQYF
>14|NA|TRBV5-4|NA|TRBJ1-1
TGTGCCAGCAGCTTATGGGAATCGGGGACTGAAGCTTTCTTT
CASSLWESGTEAFF
>14|few|TRBV19|NA|TRBJ2-3
TGTGCCAGCCGGACGGATACTAGCACAGATACGCAGTATTTT
CASRTDTSTDTQYF
>13|NA|TRBV20-1|TRBD1|TRBJ1-1
TGCAGTGTCCCGTCCGGGACAGTCCCTGAAGCTTTCTTT
CSVPSGTVPEAFF
>14|NA|TRBV20-1|TRBD1|TRBJ2-7
TGCAGTGCTAGAGGACAGGGCGGCGTCCACGAGCAGTACTTC
CSARGQGGVHEQYF
>13|many|TRBV2|NA|TRBJ2-1
TGTGCCAGCCGAGGGGACTCCTACAATGAGCAGTTCTTC
CASRGDSYNEQFF
>14|NA|TRBV9|NA|TRBJ2-3
TGTGCCAGCAGCGTGGGACGGACTATCCCGGCGCAGTATTTT
CASSVGRTIPAQYF
>14|few|TRBV12-3/TRBV12-4|TRBD1|TRBJ2-3
TGTGCCAGCAGCCCAAGACAGGGGCCAGATACGCAGTATTTT
CASSPRQGPDTQYF
>15|many|TRBV28|TRBD1|TRBJ1-4
TGTGCCAGCAGGGAAGATCCATACAGGGGTGAAAAACTGTTTTTT
CASREDPYRGEKLFF
>18|many|TRBV15|NA|TRBJ2-2
TGTGCCACCAGCAGCCAGGGGTCCTCTCAATTTTTTACCGGGGAGCTGTTTTTT
CATSSQGSSQFFTGELFF
>14|few|TRBV11-2|TRBD2|TRBJ2-5
TGTGCCAGCAGCTTCCTAGCGGGGGACGAGACCCAGTACTTC
CASSFLAGDETQYF
>20|NA|TRBV6-6|TRBD1|TRBJ2-1
TGTGCCAGCAGTTACCATCTCCGGGACAGGGGGGAGACTTCCTACAATGAGCAGTTCTTC
CASSYHLRDRGETSYNEQFF
>17|NA|TRBV20-1|NA|TRBJ2-3
TGCAGTGCTAGTACCACCCGGGGAGTTACTAGCACAGATACGCAGTATTTT
CSASTTRGVTSTDTQYF
>17|few|TRBV4-1|NA|TRBJ1-2
TGCGCCAGCAGCCAACCCGGCCCCCACAGGGCCCTTTATGGCTACACCTTC
CASSQPGPHRALYGYTF
>16|many|TRBV4-1|NA|TRBJ1-2
TGCGCCAGCAGCCAATCCCCTCCCCCTGTTATCTATGGCTACACCTTC
CASSQSPPPVIYGYTF
>14|few|TRBV18|NA|TRBJ2-7
TGTGCCAGCTCACTTTTCGACGGTCTGTATGAGCAGTACTTC
CASSLFDGLYEQYF
>14|many|TRBV5-1|NA|TRBJ2-3
TGCGCCAGCAGCTTGGGTGAAATAACAGATACGCAGTATTTT
CASSLGEITDTQYF